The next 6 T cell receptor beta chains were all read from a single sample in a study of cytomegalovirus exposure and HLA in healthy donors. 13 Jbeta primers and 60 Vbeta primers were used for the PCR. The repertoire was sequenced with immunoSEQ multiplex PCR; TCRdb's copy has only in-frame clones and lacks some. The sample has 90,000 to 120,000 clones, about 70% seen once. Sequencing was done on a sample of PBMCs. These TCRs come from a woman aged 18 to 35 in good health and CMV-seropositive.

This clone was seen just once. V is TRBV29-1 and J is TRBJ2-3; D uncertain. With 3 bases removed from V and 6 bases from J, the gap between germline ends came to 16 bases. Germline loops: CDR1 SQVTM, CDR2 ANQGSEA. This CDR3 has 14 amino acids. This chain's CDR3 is CSVDGSGSEDTQYF. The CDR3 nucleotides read TGCAGCGTTGATGGCTCTGGGTCGGAGGATACGCAGTATTTT.

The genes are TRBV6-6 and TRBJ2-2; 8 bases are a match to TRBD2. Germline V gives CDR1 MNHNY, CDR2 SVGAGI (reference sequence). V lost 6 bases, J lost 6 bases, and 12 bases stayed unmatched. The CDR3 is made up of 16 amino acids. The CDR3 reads CASRLTGLEGSGELFF. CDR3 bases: TGTGCCAGCAGACTAACGGGACTAGAGGGGTCCGGGGAGCTGTTTTTT.

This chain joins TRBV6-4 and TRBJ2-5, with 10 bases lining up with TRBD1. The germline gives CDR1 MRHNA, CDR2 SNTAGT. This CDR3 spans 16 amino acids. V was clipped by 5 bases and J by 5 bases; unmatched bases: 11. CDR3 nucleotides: TGTGCCAGCAGTCTTAACCCGGGACAGGGGTTGGAGACCCAGTACTTC. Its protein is CASSLNPGQGLETQYF.

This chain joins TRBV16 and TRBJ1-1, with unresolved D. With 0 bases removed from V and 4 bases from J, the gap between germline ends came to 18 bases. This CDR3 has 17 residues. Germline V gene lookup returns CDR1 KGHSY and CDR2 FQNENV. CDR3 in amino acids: CASSQSPGTQVGTEAFF. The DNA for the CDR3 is TGTGCCAGCAGCCAATCTCCGGGAACCCAGGTGGGCACTGAAGCTTTCTTT. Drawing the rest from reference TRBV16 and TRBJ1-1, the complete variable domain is GEEVAQTPKHLVRGEGQKAKLYCAPIKGHSYVFWYQQVLKNEFKFLISFQNENVFDETGMPKERFSAKCLPNSPCSLEIQATKLEDSAVYFCASSQSPGTQVGTEAFFGQGTRLTVV.

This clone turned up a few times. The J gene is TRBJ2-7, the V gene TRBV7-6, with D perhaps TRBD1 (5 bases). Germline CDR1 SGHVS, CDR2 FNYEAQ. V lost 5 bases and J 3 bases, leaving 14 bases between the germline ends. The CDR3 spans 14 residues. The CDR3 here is CASSPPQGVYEQYF. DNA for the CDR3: TGTGCCAGCAGCCCACCCCAGGGTGTCTACGAGCAGTACTTC. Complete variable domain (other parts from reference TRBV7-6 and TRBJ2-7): GAGVSQSPRYKVTKRGQDVALRCDPISGHVSLYWYRQALGQGPEFLTYFNYEAQQDKSGLPNDRFSAERPEGSISTLTIQRTEQRDSAMYRCASSPPQGVYEQYFGPGTRLTVT.

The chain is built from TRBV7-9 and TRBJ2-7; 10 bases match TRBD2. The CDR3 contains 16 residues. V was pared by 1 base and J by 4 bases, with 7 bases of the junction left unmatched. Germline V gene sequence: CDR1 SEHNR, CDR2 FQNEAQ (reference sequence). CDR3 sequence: CASSLGGLAEPYEQYF. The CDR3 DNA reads TGTGCCAGCAGCTTAGGCGGACTAGCGGAACCGTACGAGCAGTACTTC.